One and the same sample provided the 11 T cell receptor beta chains below, sequenced in a study of T cells in Graves' hyperthyroidism and ophthalmopathy (dated by TCRdb to about 2019). Libraries were made using multiplex PCR. The data were produced on an Illumina HiSeq 2000. The TCR beta CDR3 regions were amplified from RNA transcripts. The TCR CDR3 was subjected to a first round of RT-PCR using the HTBI primer set and the Qiagen OneStep RT-PCR kit. Using fastp trimming at Q25 and MiXCR clonotype assembly, TCRdb reanalyzed the public sequencing data and kept in-frame beta chains. Rows with one shared CDR3 protein collapse into an entry with the most common genes and DNA. This sample gives some 760,000 distinct CDR3 sequences in total; approximately 15% of them show up just once. The ten most abundant clones make up more than 8.5% of the sample. Specimen: blood. The receptor source for this set is a woman aged 18-29 years with Graves' hyperthyroidism.

This clonotype was seen ten or more times. The rearrangement links TRBV11-2 to TRBJ2-1; D not resolved. V lost 0 bases and J lost 0, with 12 bases in between. The CDR3 runs 17 residues. CDR1 is SGHAT and CDR2 is FQNNGV in the germline V gene. The CDR3 nucleotides read TGTGCCAGCAGCTTAGATAGGAGACAACGCTCCTACAATGAGCAGTTCTTC. The encoded protein is CASSLDRRQRSYNEQFF.

There are many counts of this clonotype. V gene TRBV7-2 combines with J gene TRBJ2-1, with D perhaps assigned TRBD1 or TRBD2 (5 bases each). The CDR3 is 11 amino acids. Germline V gene data show CDR1 as SGHTA and CDR2 as FQGNSA. V shed 10 bases and J shed 9 bases, with 13 bases lying between them. The CDR3 DNA follows: TGTGCCAACGGCTGGGGGACTGAGCAGTTCTTC. Translating it yields CANGWGTEQFF.

The chain is built from TRBV6-1 and TRBJ1-1; the D gene is possibly TRBD1 (5 bases). Germline CDR1 is MNHNS and CDR2 is SASEGT. Trimming cost V 6 bases and J 4 bases, with 18 bases left between them. CDR3 size: 15 residues. In nucleotides, the CDR3 is TGTGCCAGCAGCGTAGGAGGGACCTTGAGCACTGAAGCTTTCTTT. Amino acids: CASSVGGTLSTEAFF.

This clonotype was counted only a few times. This chain links TRBV27 with TRBJ2-7; possible D gene TRBD2, 5 bases. Germline CDR1 and CDR2: MNHEY and SMNVEV (reference sequence). The CDR3 is 14 amino acids. The V end was cut by 1 base, the J end by 0 bases, with 7 bases between. This CDR3 is CASSLWRASYEQYF. Written as DNA, the CDR3 is TGTGCCAGCAGTTTATGGCGGGCCTCCTACGAGCAGTACTTC.

The genes are TRBV24-1 and TRBJ2-6, with 8 bases identical to TRBD1. The trim removed 4 bases at V and 2 bases at J, leaving 15 bases unmatched. The CDR3 covers 20 residues. CDR1 is KGHDR and CDR2 is SFDVKD in the germline V gene. The chain's CDR3 is CATSEPTGAGPFPGANVLTF. The CDR3 DNA follows: TGTGCCACCAGTGAGCCGACAGGGGCGGGCCCCTTTCCTGGGGCCAACGTCCTGACTTTC.

This clonotype has at least ten counts. The rearrangement links TRBV27 to TRBJ2-7, with a weak D call TRBD1 (6 bases). The CDR3 is 15 residues long. CDR1 MNHEY and CDR2 SMNVEV come from the germline V gene (reference sequence). Trimming removed 3 bases at V and 6 bases at J, with 18 bases between. CDR3: CASSFHTGTLPEQYF. The CDR3 coding sequence is TGTGCCAGCAGTTTTCATACCGGGACACTCCCCGAGCAGTACTTC.

This clonotype has at least ten counts. V is TRBV30 and J is TRBJ1-5; D gene uncertain. V lost 5 bases and J lost 0, with 5 bases in between. The CDR3 runs 12 residues. Germline V gene sequence: CDR1 GTSNPN, CDR2 SVGIG (reference sequence). The CDR3 sequence: CAWAYSNQPQHF. The CDR3, as DNA: TGTGCCTGGGCATATAGCAATCAGCCCCAGCATTTT. Full variable domain (rest looked up from reference TRBV30 and TRBJ1-5): SQTIHQWPATLVQPVGSPLSLECTVEGTSNPNLYWYRQAAGRGLQLLFYSVGIGQISSEVPQNLSASRPQDRQFILSSKKLLLSDSGFYLCAWAYSNQPQHFGDGTRLSIL.

This rearrangement joins TRBV3-1 to TRBJ2-7; D remains unclear. With 3 bases removed from V and 7 bases from J, the gap between germline ends came to 19 bases. Per germline, CDR1 LGHDT and CDR2 YNNKEL (reference sequence). The CDR3 loop spans 15 amino acids. The CDR3 DNA is TGTGCCAGCAGCCAGACTCTTAAGCTCGGGTTGGAGCAGTACTTC. It encodes CASSQTLKLGLEQYF.

This clonotype was detected many times. The CDR3 region is CASLPPRTFFYEQYF. The DNA for the CDR3 is TGTGCCAGCTTACCCCCCAGGACTTTTTTCTACGAGCAGTACTTC. V is TRBV12-3 or TRBV12-4 and J is TRBJ2-7, with D possibly TRBD2 on 5 matching bases. The CDR3 sequence is 15 residues long. V was pared by 8 bases and J by 3 bases, with 20 bases between.

This clonotype was recorded many times. The chain couples TRBV20-1 to TRBJ2-7; D tentatively fits TRBD1 or TRBD2 (5 bases each). From germline, CDR1 is DFQATT and CDR2 SNEGSKA (reference sequence). This CDR3 has 16 residues. V was clipped by 0 bases and J by 2 bases, with 17 bases between them. The CDR3 region has the DNA TGCAGTGCTAGAGATGCAGACGAGGGGCAGCCCTACGAGCAGTACTTC. This gives the protein CSARDADEGQPYEQYF.

This clonotype was observed many times. V gene TRBV13 combines with J gene TRBJ1-6; D remains ambiguous. The CDR3 spans 14 residues. Germline assignment: CDR1 PRHDT and CDR2 FYEKMQ (reference sequence). V shed 2 bases and J shed 8 bases, with 10 bases lying between them. The CDR3 DNA sequence: TGTGCCAGCAGCTTACCAGGCGACCATTCACCCCTCCACTTT. It is translated as CASSLPGDHSPLHF.